This T cell receptor (beta chain) was sequenced during a study of blood T cell repertoires in COVID-19. TCRdb's table, derived via immunoSEQ multiplex PCR, lists solely in-frame clones and lacks some. Among fewer than 70,000 clones listed, over 75% were seen once. The sequencing sample was made of peripheral blood. This clonotype was sampled from a human donor in a cohort sampled during active COVID-19.

CDR3 loop: CASSYSRPGRNSPLHF. The CDR3 DNA is TGTGCCAGCAGTTACTCGAGGCCAGGGCGGAATTCACCCCTCCACTTT. The chain couples TRBV6-5 to TRBJ1-6; weak D call: TRBD1 (5 bases). The germline gives CDR1 MNHEY, CDR2 SVGAGI. V was cut by 0 bases and J by 7 bases, with 13 bases left in between. The CDR3 has 16 residues.